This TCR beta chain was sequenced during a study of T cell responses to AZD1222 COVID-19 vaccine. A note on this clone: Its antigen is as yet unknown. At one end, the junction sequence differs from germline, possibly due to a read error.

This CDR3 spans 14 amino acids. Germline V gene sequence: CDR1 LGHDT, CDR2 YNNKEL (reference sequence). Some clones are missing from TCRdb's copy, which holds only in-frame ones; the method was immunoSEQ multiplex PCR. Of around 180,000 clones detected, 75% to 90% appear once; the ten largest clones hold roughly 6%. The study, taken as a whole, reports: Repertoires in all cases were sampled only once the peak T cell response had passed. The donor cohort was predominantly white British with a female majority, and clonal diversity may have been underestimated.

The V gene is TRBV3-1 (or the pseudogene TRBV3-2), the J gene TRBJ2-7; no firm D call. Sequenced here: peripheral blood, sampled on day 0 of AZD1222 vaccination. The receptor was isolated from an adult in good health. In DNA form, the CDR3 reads TGTGCCAGCAGCGAAGGCTTGGGATCCCAAAGCAGCGACTTC. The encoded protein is CASSEGLGSQSSDF.